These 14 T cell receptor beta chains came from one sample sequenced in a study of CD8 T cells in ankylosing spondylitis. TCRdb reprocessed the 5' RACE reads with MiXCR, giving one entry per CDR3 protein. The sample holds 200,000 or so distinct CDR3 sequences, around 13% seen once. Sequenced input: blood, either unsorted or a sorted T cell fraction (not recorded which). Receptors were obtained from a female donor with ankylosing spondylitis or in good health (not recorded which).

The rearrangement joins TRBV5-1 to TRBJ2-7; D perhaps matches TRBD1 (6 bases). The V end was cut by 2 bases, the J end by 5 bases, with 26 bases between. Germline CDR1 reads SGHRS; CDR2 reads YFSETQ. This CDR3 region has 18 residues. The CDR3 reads CASSFDRPAGLSSHEQYF. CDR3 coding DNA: TGCGCCAGCAGCTTTGACAGGCCCGCGGGTCTTAGTTCCCACGAGCAGTACTTC.

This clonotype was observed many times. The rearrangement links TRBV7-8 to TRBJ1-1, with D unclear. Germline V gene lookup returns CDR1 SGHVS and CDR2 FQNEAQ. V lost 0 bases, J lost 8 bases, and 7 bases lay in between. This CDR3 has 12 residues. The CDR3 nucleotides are TGTGCCAGCAGCTTAGCGCTTTCCGAAGCTTTCTTT. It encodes CASSLALSEAFF.

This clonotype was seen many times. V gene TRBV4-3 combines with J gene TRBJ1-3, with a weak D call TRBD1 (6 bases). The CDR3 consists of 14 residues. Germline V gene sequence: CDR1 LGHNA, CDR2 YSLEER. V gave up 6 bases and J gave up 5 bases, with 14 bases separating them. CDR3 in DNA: TGCGCCAGCAGTAACGGACAGCTTAGAAACACCATATATTTT. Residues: CASSNGQLRNTIYF.

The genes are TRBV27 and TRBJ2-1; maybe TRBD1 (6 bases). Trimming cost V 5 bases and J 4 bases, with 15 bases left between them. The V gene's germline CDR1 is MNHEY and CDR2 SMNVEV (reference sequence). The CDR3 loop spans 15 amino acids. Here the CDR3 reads CASSAPGQGYNEQFF. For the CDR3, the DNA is TGTGCCAGCAGTGCACCAGGCCAGGGGTACAATGAGCAGTTCTTC.

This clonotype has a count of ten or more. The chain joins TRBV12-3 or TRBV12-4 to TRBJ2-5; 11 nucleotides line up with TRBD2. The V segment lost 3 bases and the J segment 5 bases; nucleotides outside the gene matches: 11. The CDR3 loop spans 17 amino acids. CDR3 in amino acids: CASSLGLAGGFSETQYF. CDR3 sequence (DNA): TGTGCCAGCAGTTTGGGTCTAGCGGGAGGTTTTTCGGAGACCCAGTACTTC.

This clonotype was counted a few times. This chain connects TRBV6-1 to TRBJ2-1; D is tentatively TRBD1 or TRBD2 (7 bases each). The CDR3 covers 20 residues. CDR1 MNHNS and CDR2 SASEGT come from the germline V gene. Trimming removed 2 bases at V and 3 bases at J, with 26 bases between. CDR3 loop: CASSEYSREEGALRYNEQFF. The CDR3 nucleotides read TGTGCCAGCAGTGAATACTCCCGGGAGGAGGGGGCTTTGCGCTACAATGAGCAGTTCTTC.

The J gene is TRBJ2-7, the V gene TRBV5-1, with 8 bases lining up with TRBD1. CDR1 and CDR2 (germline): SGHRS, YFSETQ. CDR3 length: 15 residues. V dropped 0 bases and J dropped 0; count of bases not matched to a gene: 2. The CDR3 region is CASSLGQGISYEQYF. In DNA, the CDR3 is TGCGCCAGCAGCTTGGGACAGGGGATCTCCTACGAGCAGTACTTC. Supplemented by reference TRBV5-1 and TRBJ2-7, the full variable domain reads KAGVTQTPRYLIKTRGQQVTLSCSPISGHRSVSWYQQTPGQGLQFLFEYFSETQRNKGNFPGRFSGRQFSNSRSEMNVSTLELGDSALYLCASSLGQGISYEQYFGPGTRLTVT.

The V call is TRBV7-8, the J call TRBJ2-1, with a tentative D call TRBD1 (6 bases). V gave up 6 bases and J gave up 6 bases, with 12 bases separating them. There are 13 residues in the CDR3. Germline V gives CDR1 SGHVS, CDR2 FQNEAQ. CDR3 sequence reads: CASSTDRLNEQFF. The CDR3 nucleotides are TGTGCCAGCAGTACCGACAGGCTCAATGAGCAGTTCTTC.

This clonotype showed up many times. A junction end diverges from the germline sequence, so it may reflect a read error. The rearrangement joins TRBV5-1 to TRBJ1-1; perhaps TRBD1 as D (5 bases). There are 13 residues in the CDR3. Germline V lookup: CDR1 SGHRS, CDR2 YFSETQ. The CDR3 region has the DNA TGTGCCAGCAGCCGACAGATGAACACTGAAGCTTTCTTT. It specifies CASSRQMNTEAFF.

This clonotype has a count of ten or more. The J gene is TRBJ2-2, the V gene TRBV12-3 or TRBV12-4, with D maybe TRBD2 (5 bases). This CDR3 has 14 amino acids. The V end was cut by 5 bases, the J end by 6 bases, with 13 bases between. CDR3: CASSTTAGAGELFF. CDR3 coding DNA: TGTGCCAGCAGTACTACGGCCGGGGCCGGGGAGCTGTTTTTT.

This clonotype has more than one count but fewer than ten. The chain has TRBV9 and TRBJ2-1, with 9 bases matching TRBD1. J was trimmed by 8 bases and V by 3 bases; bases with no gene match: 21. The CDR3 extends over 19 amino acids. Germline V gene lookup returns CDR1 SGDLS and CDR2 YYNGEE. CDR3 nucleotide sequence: TGTGCCAGCAGCGACCCGACAGGGGGGTACCCTCTTCAAAGAGATGAGCAGTTCTTC. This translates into CASSDPTGGYPLQRDEQFF. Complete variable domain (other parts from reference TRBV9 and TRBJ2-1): DSGVTQTPKHLITATGQRVTLRCSPRSGDLSVYWYQQSLDQGLQFLIQYYNGEERAKGNILERFSAQQFPDLHSELNLSSLELGDSALYFCASSDPTGGYPLQRDEQFFGPGTRLTVL.

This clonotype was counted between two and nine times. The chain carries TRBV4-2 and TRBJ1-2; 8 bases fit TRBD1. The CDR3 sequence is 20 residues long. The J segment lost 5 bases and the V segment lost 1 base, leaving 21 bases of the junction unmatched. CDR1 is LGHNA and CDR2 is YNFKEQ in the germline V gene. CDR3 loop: CASSQVGAVGWTGWTYGYTF. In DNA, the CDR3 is TGTGCCAGCAGCCAAGTCGGAGCGGTGGGCTGGACAGGGTGGACGTATGGCTACACCTTC.

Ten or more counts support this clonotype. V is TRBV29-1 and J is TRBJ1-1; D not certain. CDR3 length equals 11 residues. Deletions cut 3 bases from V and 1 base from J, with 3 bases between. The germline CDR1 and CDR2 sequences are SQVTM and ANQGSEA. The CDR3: CSVDRNTEAFF. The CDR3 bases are TGCAGCGTTGATAGGAACACTGAAGCTTTCTTT.

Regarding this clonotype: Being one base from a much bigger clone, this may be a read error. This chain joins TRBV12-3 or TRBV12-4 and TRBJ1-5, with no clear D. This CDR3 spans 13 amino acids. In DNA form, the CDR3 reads TGTGCCGGCAGTTTAGTGGAGAATCAGCCCCAGCATTTT. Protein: CAGSLVENQPQHF.